This TCR beta chain was recovered during a study of shared clonotypes between healthy human individuals. The CDR3 is 11 amino acids. Germline-derived CDR1 and CDR2 are DFQATT and SNEGSKA (reference sequence). Trimming cost V 3 bases and J 2 bases, with 4 bases left between them. Clones were read by immunoSEQ multiplex PCR, and TCRdb kept only the in-frame ones, dropping some. The repertoire holds around 1,100,000 clones, 60% to 80% seen once, with roughly 0.82% in the top ten. In regard to this clone: Other DNA sequences in this specimen translate into the identical CDR3.

V is TRBV20-1 and J is TRBJ1-1; no clear D gene. The sequence was collected from a man aged 18 to 35 in good health. Some clones in this sample may be carry-over from other donors' samples. The sample taken for sequencing was memory CD4+ T cells from PBMCs. Subset defined: CD45RA-negative fraction. CDR3 nucleotide sequence: TGCAGTGCTAGGGCCAACACTGAAGCTTTCTTT. It encodes CSARANTEAFF.